This paragraph covers one TCR beta chain sequence. Trimming cost V 0 bases and J 8 bases, with 7 bases left between them. CDR1 is KGHSH and CDR2 is LQKENI in the germline V gene. The CDR3 covers 13 residues. Treatment in this sample: around 19 received Ad26.COV2.S at low or high dose, single or two shots; about 5 received placebo; per-sample allocation not given. It was on day 63 after the first vaccine or placebo injection that samples were taken. This entry belongs to a study of Ad26.COV2.S vaccination and SARS-CoV-2 variants. For the study at large: Each vaccinee took Ad26.COV2.S intramuscularly, once or twice 56 days apart.

Repertoires were generated with immunoSEQ multiplex PCR, while TCRdb's copy carries only in-frame clones and drops some. The sample lists roughly 500,000 clones; roughly 85% were seen once. This TCR was sampled from a person aged 18 to 59 who received the Ad26.COV2.S COVID-19 vaccine or a placebo. The J gene is TRBJ1-4, the V gene TRBV18; no clear D. The input for sequencing was peripheral blood, taken in a trial of Ad26.COV2.S vaccine versus placebo. The CDR3 DNA is TGTGCCAGCTCACCACCGCCCGGGGAAAAACTGTTTTTT. Its translation is CASSPPPGEKLFF.